This TCR beta chain was observed in a study of shared clonotypes between healthy human individuals. Some clones are missing from TCRdb's copy, which holds only in-frame ones; the method was immunoSEQ multiplex PCR. Of 650,000 to 800,000 clones in the sample, around 70% were seen once. The study, taken as a whole, reports: Clonotypes that were shared across a handful of donors made up approximately 5% of naive CD4 clonotypes. Researchers sampled only blood; tissue repertoires likely differ.

Trimming shortened V by 5 bases and J by 0 bases, and 11 bases separated the two germline ends. This CDR3 contains 15 residues. Germline CDR1 reads SGHNT; CDR2 reads YENEEA. This clone was seen a single time. Its target is unknown. This may arise from a read error, as a much more abundant clone is one base away. The study drew its donors from healthy HIV-negative adults without recent acute infections or vaccinations. The sequencing input was memory CD4+ T cells sorted from blood. Subset here: CD45RA-negative fraction. The receptor comes from a woman aged 25 to 39 in good health. The gene calls are TRBV11-3 and TRBJ1-5; unclear D gene. Here the CDR3 reads CASSPDALSNQPQHF. The CDR3 DNA follows: TGTGCCAGCAGCCCGGACGCGCTTAGCAATCAGCCCCAGCATTTT.